Listed here are 19 T cell receptor beta chains from one sample, sequenced in a study of identifying expanded T cells in peripheral blood. The repertoire was sequenced with immunoSEQ multiplex PCR; TCRdb's copy has only in-frame clones and lacks some. The data contain some 80,000 clones, approximately 90% of them singletons. Sequencing was done on a sample of blood. The receptors here all came from a person aged 18-70 years in good health.

The chain recombines TRBV2 with TRBJ1-2; D unclear. Germline CDR1 and CDR2: SNHLY and FYNNEI. V lost 8 bases and J lost 4, with 14 bases in between. The CDR3 covers 13 residues. The CDR3 sequence is CASSVVEGYGYTF. As DNA, the CDR3 is TGTGCCAGCTCGGTTGTCGAAGGCTATGGCTACACCTTC.

The V gene is TRBV4-1, the J gene TRBJ2-5, with 9 bases fitting TRBD2. CDR1 is MGHRA, CDR2 YSYEKL, per germline. V lost 4 bases, J lost 3 bases, and 0 bases stayed unmatched. CDR3 size: 13 residues. CDR3: CASSRLAEETQYF. The CDR3 DNA reads as TGCGCCAGCAGCCGACTAGCGGAAGAGACCCAGTACTTC.

The chain employs TRBV7-9 and TRBJ1-2; 9 nucleotides align to TRBD1. The CDR3 is 15 amino acids. V was clipped by 4 bases and J by 4 bases; unmatched bases: 7. From germline, CDR1 is SEHNR and CDR2 FQNEAQ (reference sequence). The CDR3 reads CASSSRQGDGYGYTF. CDR3 sequence (DNA): TGTGCCAGCAGCTCGAGACAGGGGGATGGCTATGGCTACACCTTC.

The chain employs TRBV4-2 and TRBJ2-1, with 10 bases fitting TRBD2. V was pared by 0 bases and J by 6 bases, with 8 bases of the junction left unmatched. Germline values: CDR1 LGHNA, CDR2 YNFKEQ. The CDR3 totals 17 residues. CDR3 in amino acids: CASSQDATSGEPNEQFF. CDR3 bases: TGTGCCAGCAGCCAAGATGCAACTAGCGGGGAGCCCAATGAGCAGTTCTTC.

The chain combines TRBV19 with TRBJ2-2, with 7 bases identical to TRBD2. The V segment lost 6 bases and the J segment 11 bases; nucleotides outside the gene matches: 12. CDR3 length: 14 amino acids. Germline CDR1 reads LNHDA; CDR2 reads SQIVND (reference sequence). CDR3 nucleotides: TGTGCCAGTAGGAAGACCGGGACTACTTCTGAGCTGTTTTTT. This encodes CASRKTGTTSELFF.

V and J are TRBV6-5 and TRBJ1-5; D is unresolved. The V and J ends lost 6 bases and 2 bases respectively, with 11 bases between them. This CDR3 region has 14 residues. The germline CDR1 and CDR2 sequences are MNHEY and SVGAGI. The CDR3 here is CASSPSWGNQPQHF. In nucleotides, the CDR3 is TGTGCCAGCAGCCCGAGTTGGGGCAATCAGCCCCAGCATTTT.

The count of this clone is one. The V and J genes are TRBV30 and TRBJ2-3; D possibly corresponds to TRBD2 (5 bases). Germline V gives CDR1 GTSNPN, CDR2 SVGIG (reference sequence). There are 14 residues in the CDR3. V gave up 6 bases and J gave up 6 bases, with 19 bases separating them. CDR3 coding DNA: TGTGCCTGTCGCCCAGGACTCGCTGTGGATACGCAGTATTTT. Translating it yields CACRPGLAVDTQYF.

The rearrangement uses TRBV15 and TRBJ2-3, with 11 nucleotides matching TRBD2. The germline V gene has CDR1 LNHNV and CDR2 YYDKDF (reference sequence). This CDR3 has 16 residues. V lost 4 bases and J lost 2; bases outside the gene matches: 5. CDR3 protein: CATSKGTSGNTDTQYF. In DNA, the CDR3 is TGTGCCACCAGCAAAGGGACTAGCGGAAACACAGATACGCAGTATTTT.

In DNA, the CDR3 is TGCGCCAGCAGCTTGGGACAGGGACACGAAAAACTGTTTTTT. Its translation: CASSLGQGHEKLFF. This chain connects TRBV5-1 to TRBJ1-4; 7 positions match TRBD1. CDR1 and CDR2 from the germline V gene are SGHRS and YFSETQ. The V gene end was trimmed by 0 bases and the J gene end by 8 bases; junction bases not matched to a gene: 4. This CDR3 spans 14 amino acids. Full variable domain (rest looked up from reference TRBV5-1 and TRBJ1-4): KAGVTQTPRYLIKTRGQQVTLSCSPISGHRSVSWYQQTPGQGLQFLFEYFSETQRNKGNFPGRFSGRQFSNSRSEMNVSTLELGDSALYLCASSLGQGHEKLFFGSGTQLSVL.

The chain uses TRBV19 and TRBJ1-2, with D maybe TRBD1 (6 bases). Germline-derived CDR1 and CDR2 are LNHDA and SQIVND (reference sequence). Trimming pared 10 bases from V and 3 bases from J, leaving 18 bases between. This CDR3 is 14 amino acids long. In DNA form, the CDR3 reads TGTGCCACCTCGCGGAGAGGGGGTGACTATGGCTACACCTTC. This sequence encodes CATSRRGGDYGYTF.

The V gene is TRBV5-4, the J gene TRBJ2-3, with 13 positions matching TRBD2. The length of the CDR3 is 16 residues. Germline V lookup: CDR1 SGHNT, CDR2 YYREEE (reference sequence). V lost 9 bases and J lost 3; bases outside the gene matches: 10. CDR3 nucleotide sequence: TGTGCCACAGGACTAGCGGGGGCGGGGGGTACAGATACGCAGTATTTT. It specifies CATGLAGAGGTDTQYF.

This chain joins TRBV9 and TRBJ2-5, with D unresolved. The V end lost 0 bases, the J end lost 1 base, and 19 bases lay between the germline ends. This CDR3 has 18 amino acids. Germline CDR1 is SGDLS and CDR2 is YYNGEE. The CDR3 DNA follows: TGTGCCAGCAGCGTAGGGAACGCGTTGGGTCCTCGCCAAGAGACCCAGTACTTC. This sequence encodes CASSVGNALGPRQETQYF.

CDR3 residues: CASSHGDRNTEAFF. The CDR3 DNA reads TGCGCCAGCAGCCACGGAGACAGGAACACTGAAGCTTTCTTT. The chain employs TRBV4-1 and TRBJ1-1; possible D gene TRBD1, 5 bases. Germline V CDR1 and CDR2: MGHRA, YSYEKL. V lost 3 bases to trimming and J lost 1 base, with 9 bases between them. This CDR3 comprises 14 residues.

The rearrangement uses TRBV7-6 and TRBJ1-1, with TRBD1 as a possible D gene (6 bases). The germline gives CDR1 SGHVS, CDR2 FNYEAQ. CDR3 length: 13 residues. Deletions cut 5 bases from V and 8 bases from J, with 15 bases between. This chain's CDR3 is CASSLIWGAEAFF. The CDR3 coding sequence is TGTGCCAGCAGCCTTATTTGGGGGGCGGAAGCTTTCTTT.

V is TRBV6-6 and J is TRBJ1-1, with D possibly TRBD1 on 6 matching bases. V lost 7 bases and J 4 bases, leaving 13 bases between the germline ends. This CDR3 has 13 amino acids. CDR1 is MNHNY, CDR2 SVGAGI, per germline (reference sequence). The CDR3 is CASTATGITEAFF. The CDR3 region has the DNA TGTGCCAGCACCGCTACAGGGATCACTGAAGCTTTCTTT.

This rearrangement joins TRBV4-2 to TRBJ2-4, with D possibly being TRBD1 (5 bases). Germline V gives CDR1 LGHNA, CDR2 YNFKEQ. This CDR3 region has 14 residues. Trimming removed 3 bases at V and 6 bases at J, with 12 bases between. Here the CDR3 reads CASSQVWQGNIQYF. CDR3 bases: TGTGCCAGCAGCCAGGTTTGGCAGGGAAACATTCAGTACTTC.

The chain links TRBV10-3 to TRBJ2-7, with a weak D call TRBD2 (6 bases). Germline CDR1 is ENHRY and CDR2 is SYGVKD. V dropped 0 bases and J dropped 0 bases, with 9 bases sitting between them. The CDR3 contains 15 residues. The CDR3 DNA sequence: TGTGCCATCAGTGAGTCTGGCGGGGCCTCCTACGAGCAGTACTTC. Its translation: CAISESGGASYEQYF.

The chain has TRBV7-2 and TRBJ2-1, with TRBD2 as a possible D gene (5 bases). Trimming removed 0 bases from V and 2 bases from J, with 8 bases in between. Germline V lookup: CDR1 SGHTA, CDR2 FQGNSA. The CDR3 runs to 15 residues. For the CDR3, the DNA is TGTGCCAGCAGCTTAGCCCAAGCGGCCTACAATGAGCAGTTCTTC. Its translation: CASSLAQAAYNEQFF.

The chain combines TRBV2 with TRBJ2-5; TRBD1 or TRBD2 may be the D gene (5 bases each). V dropped 3 bases and J dropped 7 bases, with 15 bases sitting between them. Per germline, CDR1 SNHLY and CDR2 FYNNEI. There are 14 residues in the CDR3. The CDR3 reads CASSESGGGRTQYF. CDR3 nucleotide sequence: TGTGCCAGCAGTGAGTCGGGTGGGGGAAGGACCCAGTACTTC.